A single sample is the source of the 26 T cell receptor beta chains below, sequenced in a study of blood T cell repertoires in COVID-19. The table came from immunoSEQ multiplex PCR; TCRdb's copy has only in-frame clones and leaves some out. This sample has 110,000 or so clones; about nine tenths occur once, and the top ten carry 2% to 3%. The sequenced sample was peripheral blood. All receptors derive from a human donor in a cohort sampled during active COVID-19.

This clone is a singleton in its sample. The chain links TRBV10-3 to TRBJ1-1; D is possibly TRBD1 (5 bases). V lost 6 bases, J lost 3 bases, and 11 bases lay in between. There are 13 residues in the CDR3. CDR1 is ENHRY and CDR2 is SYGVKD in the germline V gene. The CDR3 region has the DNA TGTGCCATCAGCAGGGCATCGGACACTGAAGCTTTCTTT. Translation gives CAISRASDTEAFF.

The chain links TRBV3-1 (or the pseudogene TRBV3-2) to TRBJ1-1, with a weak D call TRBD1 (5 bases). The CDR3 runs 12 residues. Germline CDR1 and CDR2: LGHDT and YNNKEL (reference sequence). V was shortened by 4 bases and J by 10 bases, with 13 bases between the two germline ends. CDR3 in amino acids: CASSRMDMGAFF. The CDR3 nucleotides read TGTGCCAGCAGCCGGATGGACATGGGAGCTTTCTTT.

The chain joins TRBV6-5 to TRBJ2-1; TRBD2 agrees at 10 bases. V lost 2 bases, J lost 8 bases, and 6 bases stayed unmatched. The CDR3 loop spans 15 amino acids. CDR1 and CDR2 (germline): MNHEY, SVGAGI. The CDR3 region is CASSYGSSGGDEQFF. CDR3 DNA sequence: TGTGCCAGCAGTTACGGTTCTAGCGGGGGAGATGAGCAGTTCTTC.

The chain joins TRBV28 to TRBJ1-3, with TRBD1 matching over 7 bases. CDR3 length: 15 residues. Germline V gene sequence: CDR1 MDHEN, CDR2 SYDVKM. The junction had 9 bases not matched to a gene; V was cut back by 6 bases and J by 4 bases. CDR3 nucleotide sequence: TGTGCCAGCAGCTCCCCTACAGGGGTCGGAAACACCATATATTTT. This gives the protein CASSSPTGVGNTIYF.

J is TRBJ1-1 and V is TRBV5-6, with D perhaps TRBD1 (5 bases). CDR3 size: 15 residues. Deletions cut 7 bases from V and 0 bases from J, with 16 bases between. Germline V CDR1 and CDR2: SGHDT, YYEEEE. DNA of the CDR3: TGTGCCAGCCGCGTGAGCGGGGCGATGAACACTGAAGCTTTCTTT. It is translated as CASRVSGAMNTEAFF. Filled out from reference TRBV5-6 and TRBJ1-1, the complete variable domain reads DAGVTQSPTHLIKTRGQQVTLRCSPKSGHDTVSWYQQALGQGPQFIFQYYEEEERQRGNFPDRFSGHQFPNYSSELNVNALLLGDSALYLCASRVSGAMNTEAFFGQGTRLTVV.

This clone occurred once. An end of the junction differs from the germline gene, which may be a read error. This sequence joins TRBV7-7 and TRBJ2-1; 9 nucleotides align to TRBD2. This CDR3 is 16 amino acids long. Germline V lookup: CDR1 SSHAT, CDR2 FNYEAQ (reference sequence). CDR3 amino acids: CASSPRPGLAFNEQFF. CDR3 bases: TGTGCTAGCAGCCCGAGACCGGGACTAGCTTTCAATGAGCAGTTCTTC.

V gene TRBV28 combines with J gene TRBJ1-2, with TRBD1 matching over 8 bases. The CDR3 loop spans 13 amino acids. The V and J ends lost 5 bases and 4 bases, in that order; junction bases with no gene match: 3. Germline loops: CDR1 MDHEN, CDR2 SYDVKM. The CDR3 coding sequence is TGTGCCAGCAGTCTGGACAGGGCCTATGGCTACACCTTC. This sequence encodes CASSLDRAYGYTF.

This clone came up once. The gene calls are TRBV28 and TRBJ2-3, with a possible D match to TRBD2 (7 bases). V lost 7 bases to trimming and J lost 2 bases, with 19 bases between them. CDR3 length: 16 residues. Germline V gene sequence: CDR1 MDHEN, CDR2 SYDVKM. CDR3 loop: CASTEAGASPTDTQYF. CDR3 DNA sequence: TGTGCCAGCACCGAGGCGGGGGCTTCTCCCACAGATACGCAGTATTTT.

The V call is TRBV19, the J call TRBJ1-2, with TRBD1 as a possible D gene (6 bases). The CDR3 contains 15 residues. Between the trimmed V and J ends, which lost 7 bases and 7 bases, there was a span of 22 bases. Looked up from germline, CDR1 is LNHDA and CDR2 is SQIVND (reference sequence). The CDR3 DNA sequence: TGTGCCAGTACAACGGGGGGGGCCCAACTCAGTGGCTACACCTTC. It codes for CASTTGGAQLSGYTF.

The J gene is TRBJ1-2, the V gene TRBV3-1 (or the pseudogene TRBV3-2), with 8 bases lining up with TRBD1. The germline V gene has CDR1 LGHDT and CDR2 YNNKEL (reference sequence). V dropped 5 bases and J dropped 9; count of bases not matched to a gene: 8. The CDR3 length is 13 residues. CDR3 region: CASSFGQGQSYTF. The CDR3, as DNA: TGTGCCAGCAGCTTCGGACAGGGCCAAAGCTACACCTTC.

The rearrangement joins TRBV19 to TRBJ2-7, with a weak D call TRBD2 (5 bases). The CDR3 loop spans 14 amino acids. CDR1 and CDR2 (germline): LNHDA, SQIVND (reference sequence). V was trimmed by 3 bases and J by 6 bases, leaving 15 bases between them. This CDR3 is CASSISLDRGEQYF. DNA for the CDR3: TGTGCCAGTAGTATCTCCCTTGACCGGGGCGAGCAGTACTTC.

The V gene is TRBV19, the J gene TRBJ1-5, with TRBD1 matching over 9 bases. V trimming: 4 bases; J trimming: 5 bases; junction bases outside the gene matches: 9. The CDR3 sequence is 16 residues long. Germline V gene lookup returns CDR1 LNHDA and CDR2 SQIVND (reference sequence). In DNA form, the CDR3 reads TGTGCCAGTAGTACGGGACAGGGTAGAAACGATCAGCCCCAGCATTTT. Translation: CASSTGQGRNDQPQHF.

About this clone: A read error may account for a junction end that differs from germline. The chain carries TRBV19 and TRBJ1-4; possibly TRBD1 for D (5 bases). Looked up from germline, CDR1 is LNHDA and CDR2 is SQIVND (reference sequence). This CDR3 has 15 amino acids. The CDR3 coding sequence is TGTGCCAGTACTATACCGGGGACTCCTAATGAAAAACTGTTTTTT. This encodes CASTIPGTPNEKLFF.

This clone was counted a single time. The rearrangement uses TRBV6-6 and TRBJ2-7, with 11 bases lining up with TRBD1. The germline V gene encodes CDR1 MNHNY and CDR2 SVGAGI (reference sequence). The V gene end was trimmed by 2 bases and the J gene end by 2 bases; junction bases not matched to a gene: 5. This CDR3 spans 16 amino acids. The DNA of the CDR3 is TGTGCCAGCAGTTACACCCCGGGACAGGGGGCCTACGAGCAGTACTTC. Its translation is CASSYTPGQGAYEQYF.

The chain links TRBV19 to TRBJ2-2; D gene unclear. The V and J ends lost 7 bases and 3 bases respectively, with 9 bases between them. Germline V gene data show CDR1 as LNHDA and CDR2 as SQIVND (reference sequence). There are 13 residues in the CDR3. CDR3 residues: CASTSTDTGELFF. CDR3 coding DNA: TGTGCCAGTACCTCGACTGACACCGGGGAGCTGTTTTTT. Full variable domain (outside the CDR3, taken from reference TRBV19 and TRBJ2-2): DGGITQSPKYLFRKEGQNVTLSCEQNLNHDAMYWYRQDPGQGLRLIYYSQIVNDFQKGDIAEGYSVSREKKESFPLTVTSAQKNPTAFYLCASTSTDTGELFFGEGSRLTVL.

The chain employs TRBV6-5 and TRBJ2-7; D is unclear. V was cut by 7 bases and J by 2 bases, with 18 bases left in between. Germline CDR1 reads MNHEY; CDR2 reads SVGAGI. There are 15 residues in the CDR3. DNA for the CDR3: TGTGCCAGCAAAGTCACCCTCGGAACAGCCTACGAGCAGTACTTC. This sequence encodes CASKVTLGTAYEQYF.

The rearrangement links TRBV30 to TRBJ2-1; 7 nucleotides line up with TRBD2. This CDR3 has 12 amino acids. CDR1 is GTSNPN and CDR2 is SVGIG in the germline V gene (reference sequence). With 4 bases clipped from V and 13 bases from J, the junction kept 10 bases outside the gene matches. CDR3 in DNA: TGTGCCTGGACCCCCCCGGGGGGAATCCAGTTCTTC. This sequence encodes CAWTPPGGIQFF.

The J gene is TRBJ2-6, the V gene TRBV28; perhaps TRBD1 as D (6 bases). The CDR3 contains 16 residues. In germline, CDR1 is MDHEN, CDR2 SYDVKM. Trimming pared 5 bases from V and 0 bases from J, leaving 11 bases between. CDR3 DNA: TGTGCCAGCAGTGACAGGCTTTTCTCTGGGGCCAACGTCCTGACTTTC. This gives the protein CASSDRLFSGANVLTF.

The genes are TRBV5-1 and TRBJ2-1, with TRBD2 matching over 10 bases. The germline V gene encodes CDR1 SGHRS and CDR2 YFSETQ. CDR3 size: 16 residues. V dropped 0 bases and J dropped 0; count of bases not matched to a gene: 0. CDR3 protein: CASSLVAGGSYNEQFF. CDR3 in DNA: TGCGCCAGCAGCTTGGTAGCGGGAGGCTCCTACAATGAGCAGTTCTTC.

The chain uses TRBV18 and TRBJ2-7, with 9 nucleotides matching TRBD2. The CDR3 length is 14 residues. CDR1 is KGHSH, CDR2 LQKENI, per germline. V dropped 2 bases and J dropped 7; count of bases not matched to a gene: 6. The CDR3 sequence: CASSPVAGAREQYF. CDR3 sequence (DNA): TGTGCCAGCTCACCAGTAGCGGGAGCGCGGGAGCAGTACTTC.

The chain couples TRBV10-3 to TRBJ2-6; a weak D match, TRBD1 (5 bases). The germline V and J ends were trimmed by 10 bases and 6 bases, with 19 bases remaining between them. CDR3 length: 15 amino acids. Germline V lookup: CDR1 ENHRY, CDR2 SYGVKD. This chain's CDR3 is CATWVGAEEANVLTF. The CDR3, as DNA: TGTGCCACCTGGGTTGGGGCCGAAGAGGCCAACGTCCTGACTTTC.

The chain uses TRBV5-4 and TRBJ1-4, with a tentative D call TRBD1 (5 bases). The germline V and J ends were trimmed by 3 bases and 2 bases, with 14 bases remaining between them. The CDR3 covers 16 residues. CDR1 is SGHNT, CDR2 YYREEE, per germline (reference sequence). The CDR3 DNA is TGTGCCAGCAGCTCTTCAGGGATTAGTACTAATGAAAAACTGTTTTTT. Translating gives CASSSSGISTNEKLFF. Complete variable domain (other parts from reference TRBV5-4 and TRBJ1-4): ETGVTQSPTHLIKTRGQQVTLRCSSQSGHNTVSWYQQALGQGPQFIFQYYREEENGRGNFPPRFSGLQFPNYSSELNVNALELDDSALYLCASSSSGISTNEKLFFGSGTQLSVL.

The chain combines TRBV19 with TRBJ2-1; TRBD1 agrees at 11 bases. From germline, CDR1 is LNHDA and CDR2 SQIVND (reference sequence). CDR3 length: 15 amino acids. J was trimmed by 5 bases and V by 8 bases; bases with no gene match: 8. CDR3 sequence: CASGNPGQGDNEQFF. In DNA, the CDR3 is TGTGCCAGTGGAAACCCGGGACAGGGGGACAATGAGCAGTTCTTC.

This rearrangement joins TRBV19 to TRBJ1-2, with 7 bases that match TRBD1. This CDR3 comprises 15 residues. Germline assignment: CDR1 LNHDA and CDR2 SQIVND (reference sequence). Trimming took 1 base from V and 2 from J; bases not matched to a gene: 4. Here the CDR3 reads CASSIATGPNYGYTF. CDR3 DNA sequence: TGTGCCAGTAGTATAGCGACAGGGCCAAACTATGGCTACACCTTC.

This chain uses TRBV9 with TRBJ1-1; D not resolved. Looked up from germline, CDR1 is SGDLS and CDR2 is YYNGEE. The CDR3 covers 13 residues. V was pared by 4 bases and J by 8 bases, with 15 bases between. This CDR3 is CASSPSPRFEAFF. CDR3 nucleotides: TGTGCCAGCAGCCCCAGCCCTAGGTTCGAAGCTTTCTTT.

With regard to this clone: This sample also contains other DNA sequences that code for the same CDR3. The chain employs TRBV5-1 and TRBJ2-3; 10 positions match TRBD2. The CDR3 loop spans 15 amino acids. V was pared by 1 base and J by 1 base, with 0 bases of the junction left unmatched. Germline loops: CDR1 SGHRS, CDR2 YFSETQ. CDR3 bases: TGCGCCAGCAGCTTGCTAGCGGGAGGCACAGATACGCAGTATTTT. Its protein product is CASSLLAGGTDTQYF.